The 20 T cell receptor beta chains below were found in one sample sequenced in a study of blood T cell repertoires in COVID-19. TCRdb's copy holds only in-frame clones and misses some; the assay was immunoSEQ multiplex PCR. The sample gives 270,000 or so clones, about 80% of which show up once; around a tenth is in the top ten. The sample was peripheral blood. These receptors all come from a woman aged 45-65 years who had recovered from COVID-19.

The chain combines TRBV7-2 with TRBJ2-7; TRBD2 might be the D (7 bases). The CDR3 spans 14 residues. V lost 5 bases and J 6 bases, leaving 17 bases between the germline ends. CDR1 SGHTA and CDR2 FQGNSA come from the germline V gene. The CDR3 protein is CASSPGGPASEQYF. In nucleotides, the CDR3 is TGTGCCAGCAGCCCGGGGGGCCCCGCGAGCGAGCAGTACTTC.

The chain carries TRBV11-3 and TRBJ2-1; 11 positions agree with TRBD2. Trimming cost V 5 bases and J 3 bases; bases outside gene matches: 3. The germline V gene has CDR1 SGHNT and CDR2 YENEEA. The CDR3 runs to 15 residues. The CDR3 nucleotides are TGTGCCAGCAGCCTGACTAGCGGGATCTACAATGAGCAGTTCTTC. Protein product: CASSLTSGIYNEQFF.

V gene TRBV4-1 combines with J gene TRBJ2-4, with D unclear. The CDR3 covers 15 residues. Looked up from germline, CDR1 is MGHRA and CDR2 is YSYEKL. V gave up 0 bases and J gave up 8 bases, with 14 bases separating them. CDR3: CASSQDFSSFDIQYF. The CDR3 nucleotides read TGCGCCAGCAGCCAAGATTTTTCGTCCTTTGACATTCAGTACTTC.

For the CDR3, the DNA is TGCGCCAGCAGCCACCCACAGGGGCTAGCGGGAGGGTCCCCAGATACGCAGTATTTT. It is translated as CASSHPQGLAGGSPDTQYF. V gene TRBV4-3 combines with J gene TRBJ2-3, with 12 bases that match TRBD2. CDR1 and CDR2 (germline): LGHNA, YSLEER. This CDR3 is 19 amino acids long. Trimming at V came to 3 bases and at J to 4 bases, leaving 14 bases not matched to a gene.

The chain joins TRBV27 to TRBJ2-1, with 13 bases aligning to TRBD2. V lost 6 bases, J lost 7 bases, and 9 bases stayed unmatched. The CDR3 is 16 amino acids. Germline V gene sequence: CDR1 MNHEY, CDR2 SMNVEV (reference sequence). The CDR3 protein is CASSLVPGLAGNEQFF. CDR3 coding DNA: TGTGCCAGCAGCCTCGTCCCGGGACTAGCGGGAAATGAGCAGTTCTTC.

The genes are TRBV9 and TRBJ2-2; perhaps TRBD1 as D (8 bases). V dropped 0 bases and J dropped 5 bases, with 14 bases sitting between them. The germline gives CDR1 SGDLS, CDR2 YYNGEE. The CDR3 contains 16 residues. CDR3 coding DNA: TGTGCCAGCAGCGTAGGGACAGGGCGGGGGACCGGGGAGCTGTTTTTT. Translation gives CASSVGTGRGTGELFF. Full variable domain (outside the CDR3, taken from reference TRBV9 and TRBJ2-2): DSGVTQTPKHLITATGQRVTLRCSPRSGDLSVYWYQQSLDQGLQFLIQYYNGEERAKGNILERFSAQQFPDLHSELNLSSLELGDSALYFCASSVGTGRGTGELFFGEGSRLTVL.

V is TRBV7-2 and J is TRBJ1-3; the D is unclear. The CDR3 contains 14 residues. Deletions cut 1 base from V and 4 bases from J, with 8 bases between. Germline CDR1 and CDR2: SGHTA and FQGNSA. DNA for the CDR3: TGTGCCAGCAGCTTAGTCGGAGTCGGAAACACCATATATTTT. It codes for CASSLVGVGNTIYF.

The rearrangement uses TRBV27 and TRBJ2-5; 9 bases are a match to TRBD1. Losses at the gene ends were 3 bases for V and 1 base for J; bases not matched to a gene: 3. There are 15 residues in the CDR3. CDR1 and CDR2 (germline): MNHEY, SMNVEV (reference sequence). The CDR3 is CASSLGQGAQETQYF. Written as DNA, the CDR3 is TGTGCCAGCAGTTTGGGACAGGGCGCCCAAGAGACCCAGTACTTC.

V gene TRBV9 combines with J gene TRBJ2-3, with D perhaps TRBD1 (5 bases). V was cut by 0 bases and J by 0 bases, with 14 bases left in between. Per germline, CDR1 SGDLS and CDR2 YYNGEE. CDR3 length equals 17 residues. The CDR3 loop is CASSVEGQGLSTDTQYF. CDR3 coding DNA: TGTGCCAGCAGCGTAGAGGGGCAGGGTCTTAGCACAGATACGCAGTATTTT.

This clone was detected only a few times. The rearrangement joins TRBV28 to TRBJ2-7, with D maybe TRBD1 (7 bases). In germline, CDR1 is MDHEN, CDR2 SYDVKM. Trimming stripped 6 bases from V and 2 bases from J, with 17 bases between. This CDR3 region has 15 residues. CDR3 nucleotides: TGTGCCAGCAGGCAGGGGGGACTGATACCCTACGAGCAGTACTTC. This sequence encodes CASRQGGLIPYEQYF.

As DNA, the CDR3 is TGTGCCTGGAGTCACAATCGGGCTGGAAACACCATATATTTT. Its translation is CAWSHNRAGNTIYF. The rearrangement joins TRBV30 to TRBJ1-3; no definite D call. Germline CDR1 reads GTSNPN; CDR2 reads SVGIG (reference sequence). V shed 2 bases and J shed 2 bases, with 10 bases lying between them. The length of the CDR3 is 14 residues.

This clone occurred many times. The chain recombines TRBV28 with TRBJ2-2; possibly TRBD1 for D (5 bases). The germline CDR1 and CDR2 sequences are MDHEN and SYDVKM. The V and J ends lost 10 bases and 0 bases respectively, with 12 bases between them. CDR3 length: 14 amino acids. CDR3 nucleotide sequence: TGTGCCACCCGCGTAGGGGCGAACACCGGGGAGCTGTTTTTT. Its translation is CATRVGANTGELFF.

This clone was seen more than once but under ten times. The CDR3 reads CASSLAGTGGLGETQYF. The CDR3 coding sequence is TGTGCCAGCAGCCTAGCCGGGACAGGGGGCTTGGGAGAGACCCAGTACTTC. The chain couples TRBV5-6 to TRBJ2-5; TRBD1 matches at 12 bases. CDR3 length: 17 residues. Germline V gene lookup returns CDR1 SGHDT and CDR2 YYEEEE. V was clipped by 4 bases and J by 4 bases; unmatched bases: 11. The variable domain in full, with the rest retrieved from reference TRBV5-6 and TRBJ2-5, is DAGVTQSPTHLIKTRGQQVTLRCSPKSGHDTVSWYQQALGQGPQFIFQYYEEEERQRGNFPDRFSGHQFPNYSSELNVNALLLGDSALYLCASSLAGTGGLGETQYFGPGTRLLVL.

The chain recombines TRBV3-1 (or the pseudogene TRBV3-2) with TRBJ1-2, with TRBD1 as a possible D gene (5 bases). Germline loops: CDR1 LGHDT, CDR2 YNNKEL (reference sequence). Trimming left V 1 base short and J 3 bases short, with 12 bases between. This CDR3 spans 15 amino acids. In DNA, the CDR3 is TGTGCCAGCAGCCAAGGAACAGGAGAATACTATGGCTACACCTTC. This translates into CASSQGTGEYYGYTF.

In nucleotides, the CDR3 is TGTGCCAGCAGTCCGCTTCGGGGACAGGGGGCCGATGAAAAACTGTTTTTT. Protein sequence: CASSPLRGQGADEKLFF. The rearrangement uses TRBV28 and TRBJ1-4; the match to TRBD1 covers 12 bases. CDR3 size: 17 residues. The V segment lost 5 bases and the J segment 6 bases; nucleotides outside the gene matches: 10. Germline values: CDR1 MDHEN, CDR2 SYDVKM.

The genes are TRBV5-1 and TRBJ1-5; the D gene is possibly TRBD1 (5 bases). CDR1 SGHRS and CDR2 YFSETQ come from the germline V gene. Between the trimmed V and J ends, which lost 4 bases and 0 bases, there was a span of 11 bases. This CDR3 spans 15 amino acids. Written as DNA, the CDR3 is TGCGCCAGCAGCCCGGGACTCAGTAGCAATCAGCCCCAGCATTTT. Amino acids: CASSPGLSSNQPQHF.

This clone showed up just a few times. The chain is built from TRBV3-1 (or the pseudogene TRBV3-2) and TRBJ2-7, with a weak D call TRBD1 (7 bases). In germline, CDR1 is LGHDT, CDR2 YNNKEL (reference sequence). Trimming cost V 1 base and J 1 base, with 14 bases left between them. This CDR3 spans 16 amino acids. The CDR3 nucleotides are TGTGCCAGCAGCCAAGTGGGCAGGGGGAGGTCCTACGAGCAGTACTTC. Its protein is CASSQVGRGRSYEQYF.

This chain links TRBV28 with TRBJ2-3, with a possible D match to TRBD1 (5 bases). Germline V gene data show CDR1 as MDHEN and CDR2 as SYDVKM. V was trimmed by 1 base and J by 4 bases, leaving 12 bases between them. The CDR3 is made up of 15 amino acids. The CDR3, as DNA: TGTGCCAGCAGTTTATACGGCAGGGTGGCAGATACGCAGTATTTT. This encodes CASSLYGRVADTQYF.

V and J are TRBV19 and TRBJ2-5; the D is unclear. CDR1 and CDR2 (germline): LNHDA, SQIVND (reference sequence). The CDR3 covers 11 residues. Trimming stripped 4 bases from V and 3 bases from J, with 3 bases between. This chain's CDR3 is CASSTEETQYF. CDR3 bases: TGTGCCAGTAGTACCGAAGAGACCCAGTACTTC.

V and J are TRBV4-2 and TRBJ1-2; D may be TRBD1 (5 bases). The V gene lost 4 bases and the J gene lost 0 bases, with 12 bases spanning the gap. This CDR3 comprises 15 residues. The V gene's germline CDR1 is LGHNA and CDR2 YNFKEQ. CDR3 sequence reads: CASSLSTGANYGYTF. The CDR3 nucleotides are TGTGCCAGCAGCCTATCTACAGGAGCTAACTATGGCTACACCTTC.